What follows is one T cell receptor (beta chain) and its context. This entry comes from a study of blood T cell repertoires in COVID-19. The CDR3 runs 13 residues. Germline-derived CDR1 and CDR2 are SGHAT and FQDESV (reference sequence). Trimming cost V 5 bases and J 8 bases; bases outside gene matches: 5. Membership in each cohort depended on participant-reported clinical history. Some clones are missing from TCRdb's copy, which holds only in-frame ones; the method was immunoSEQ multiplex PCR. Of approximately 170,000 clones in the sample, around 88% are singletons; the top ten hold 3.6%. Material for sequencing was PBMCs or T cells enriched from blood (not recorded which). V and J are TRBV11-1 and TRBJ1-4, with 7 bases identical to TRBD1. This clonotype was sampled from a woman in her forties or fifties in a cohort exposed to, infected with or recovered from COVID-19 (not recorded which). DNA of the CDR3: TGTGCCAGCAGCCTAGGGACAGCCGAAAAACTGTTTTTT. It specifies CASSLGTAEKLFF.